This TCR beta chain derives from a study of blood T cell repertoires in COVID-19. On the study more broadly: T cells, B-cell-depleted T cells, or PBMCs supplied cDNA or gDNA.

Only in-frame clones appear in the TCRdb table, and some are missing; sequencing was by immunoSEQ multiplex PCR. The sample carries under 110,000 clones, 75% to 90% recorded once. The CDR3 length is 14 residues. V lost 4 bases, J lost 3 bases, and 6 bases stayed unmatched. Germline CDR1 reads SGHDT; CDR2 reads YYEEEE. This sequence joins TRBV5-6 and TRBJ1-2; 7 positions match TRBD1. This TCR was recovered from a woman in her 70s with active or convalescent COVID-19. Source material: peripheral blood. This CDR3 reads CASSMDRRDYGYTF. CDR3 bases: TGTGCCAGCAGCATGGACAGGAGGGACTATGGCTACACCTTC.